This T cell receptor (beta chain) was documented in a study of T cells after yellow fever vaccination. The CDR3 is made up of 16 amino acids. The V gene lost 3 bases and the J gene lost 8 bases, with 20 bases spanning the gap. Germline CDR1 reads MNHEY; CDR2 reads SVGEGT. Generation of TCR cDNA used 5'RACE template switching (which added a universal primer site and UMIs). TCRdb re-called the 5' RACE reads with MiXCR, one entry per CDR3 protein. The sample has 450,000 to 550,000 distinct CDR3 sequences, 15% to 20% seen once. This clonotype was counted only a few times. Specimen: PBMCs, collected 15 days after the yellow fever booster vaccination. The receptor's source is a young man who received the YFV17D yellow fever vaccine. The chain links TRBV6-2 or TRBV6-3 to TRBJ2-1; perhaps TRBD1 as D (6 bases). This CDR3 is CASSYSGDSAVDEQFF. CDR3 coding DNA: TGTGCCAGCAGTTATTCAGGGGATTCGGCTGTCGATGAGCAGTTCTTC.